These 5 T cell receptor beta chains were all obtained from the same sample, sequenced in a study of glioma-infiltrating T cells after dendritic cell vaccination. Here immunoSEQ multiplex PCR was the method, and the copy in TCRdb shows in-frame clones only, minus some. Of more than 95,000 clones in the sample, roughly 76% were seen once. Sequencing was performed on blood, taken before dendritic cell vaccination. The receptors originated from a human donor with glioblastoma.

The CDR3 nucleotides are TGTGCCAGCAGCCAAGCTCCGGGGGGCAACACCGGGGAGCTGTTTTTT. Encoded protein: CASSQAPGGNTGELFF. The chain couples TRBV4-2 to TRBJ2-2; possible D gene TRBD2, 7 bases. Germline values: CDR1 LGHNA, CDR2 YNFKEQ. The CDR3 is 16 residues long. V was clipped by 1 base and J by 2 bases, with 11 bases between them.

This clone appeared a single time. The CDR3 sequence: CASSLAGTAYEQYF. DNA for the CDR3: TGTGCCAGCAGTTTAGCCGGGACAGCCTACGAGCAGTACTTC. The genes are TRBV27 and TRBJ2-7, with 7 bases aligning to TRBD1. Trimming at V came to 2 bases and at J to 2 bases, leaving 3 bases not matched to a gene. Germline values: CDR1 MNHEY, CDR2 SMNVEV (reference sequence). The CDR3 is 14 amino acids.

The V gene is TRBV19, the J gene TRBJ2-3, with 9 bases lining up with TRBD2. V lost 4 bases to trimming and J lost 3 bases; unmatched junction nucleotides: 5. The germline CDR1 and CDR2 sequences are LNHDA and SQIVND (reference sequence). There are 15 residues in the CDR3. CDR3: CASSRLAGETDTQYF. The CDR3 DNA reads TGTGCCAGTAGTAGATTAGCGGGGGAGACAGATACGCAGTATTTT.

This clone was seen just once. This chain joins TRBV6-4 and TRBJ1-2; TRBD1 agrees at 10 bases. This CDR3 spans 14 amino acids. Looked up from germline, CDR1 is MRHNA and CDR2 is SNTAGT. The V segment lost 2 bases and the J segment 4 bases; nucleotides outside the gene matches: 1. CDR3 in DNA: TGTGCCAGCAGTGACCGGACAGGGGGCTATGGCTACACCTTC. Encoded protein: CASSDRTGGYGYTF.

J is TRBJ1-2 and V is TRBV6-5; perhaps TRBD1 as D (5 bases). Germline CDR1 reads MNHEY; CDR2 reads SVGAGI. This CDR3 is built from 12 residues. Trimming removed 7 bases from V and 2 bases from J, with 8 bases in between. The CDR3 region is CASTAGNYGYTF. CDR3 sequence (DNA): TGTGCCAGCACGGCAGGGAACTATGGCTACACCTTC.